Following are 20 T cell receptor beta chains from one sample sequenced in a study of T cells in women clearing cervical HPV infection. The method was immunoSEQ multiplex PCR; TCRdb's version includes in-frame clones alone and lacks a portion of them. The listing contains tens of thousands of clones. Sequencing input: blood buffy coat. These TCRs come from a woman between 18 and 69 years old with a cervical HPV16 infection that either progressed to CIN3+ or cleared (not recorded which).

Concerning this clone: The read stops 3 residues short of the end of the CDR3; the missing end is completed from the germline J gene. The rearrangement links TRBV20-1 to TRBJ2-7, with 11 bases aligning to TRBD2. Germline CDR1 DFQATT, CDR2 SNEGSKA (reference sequence). The J segment lost 5 bases and the V segment lost 6 bases, leaving 9 bases of the junction unmatched. The CDR3 runs 14 residues. Partial CDR3 DNA: TGCAGTGCGACTCCTAGCGGGAGGTGGGACGAG. This gives the protein CSATPSGRWDE. The whole CDR3 reads CSATPSGRWDEQYF.

Of note for this clone: The read terminates 3 residues before the CDR3 end, so the remaining end is supplied by the germline J gene. J is TRBJ1-1 and V is TRBV5-1; maybe TRBD1 (5 bases). The V gene lost 6 bases and the J gene lost 4 bases, with 16 bases spanning the gap. Germline CDR1 reads SGHRS; CDR2 reads YFSETQ. This CDR3 region has 14 residues. CDR3 bases read: TGCGCCAGCAACGTTGGAGGGGCTAGCACTGAA. Protein sequence: CASNVGGASTE. From start to end, the CDR3 is CASNVGGASTEAFF.

Comments on this clone: The CDR3 goes on 3 residues after the read ends, and that part is filled in from the germline J gene. This chain uses TRBV20-1 with TRBJ2-7, with 12 bases identical to TRBD2. J lost 4 bases, V lost 6 bases, and 7 bases had no gene match. CDR3 length equals 14 residues. Germline V gene lookup returns CDR1 DFQATT and CDR2 SNEGSKA (reference sequence). CDR3 DNA, as far as it was read: TGCAGTGCAACTCGACTAGCGGGAGTGTACGAG. This encodes CSATRLAGVYE. Given in full, the CDR3 is CSATRLAGVYEQYF.

To note about this clone: One end of the junction fails to match germline, which may point to a read error. The CDR3 end lies 3 residues beyond the end of the read and is filled in from the germline J gene. This chain links TRBV4-2 with TRBJ2-2, with TRBD1 as a possible D gene (6 bases). The length of the CDR3 is 15 residues. Germline CDR1 is LGHNA and CDR2 is YNFKEQ. The CDR3 is CASSQAWTVNEKLFF. The part of the CDR3 DNA that was read is TGCGCCAGCAGCCAAGCGTGGACAGTGAATGAAAAG.

As regards this clone: Read sequence stops 3 residues before the CDR3 end, and the germline J gene provides the missing end. The rearrangement joins TRBV5-1 to TRBJ2-2, with D uncertain. CDR1 and CDR2 (germline): SGHRS, YFSETQ. There are 14 residues in the CDR3. CDR3 residues: CASSRAGINSPLFF. The part of the CDR3 DNA that was read is TGCGCCAGCAGCCGTGCTGGCATTAATTCACCG.

In regard to this clone: The DNA ends 3 residues before the CDR3 does, and the rest of the CDR3 is filled in from the germline J gene. The chain combines TRBV5-1 with TRBJ2-2; TRBD1 is a possible D gene (6 bases). V was shortened by 4 bases and J by 5 bases, with 21 bases between the two germline ends. The CDR3 length is 17 residues. CDR1 and CDR2 from the germline V gene are SGHRS and YFSETQ. The CDR3 is CASSRQIPTGSTGELFF. The covered CDR3 bases are TGCGCCAGCAGCCGACAGATTCCGACAGGATCGACCGGGGAG.

Concerning this clone itself: The read falls 3 residues short of the CDR3 end, and the missing part is taken from the germline J gene. The chain couples TRBV12-3 or TRBV12-4 to TRBJ2-1; no clear D gene. Between the trimmed V and J ends, which lost 3 bases and 5 bases, there was a span of 2 bases. This CDR3 has 11 residues. The CDR3 spells CASSFDNEQFF. The part of the CDR3 DNA that was read is TGTGCCAGCAGTTTCGACAATGAG.

This chain's CDR3 is CASSELQGFHEQYF. The sequenced CDR3 bases are TGTGCCAGCAGTGAATTACAGGGGTTTCACGAG. The rearrangement links TRBV7-6 to TRBJ2-7, with 7 bases fitting TRBD1. The sequence runs out 3 residues before the end of the CDR3; the remainder is reconstructed from the germline J gene. The germline CDR1 and CDR2 sequences are SGHVS and FNYEAQ. The V and J ends lost 6 bases and 5 bases, in that order; junction bases with no gene match: 10. The CDR3 runs to 14 residues.

To note about this clone: The read falls 3 residues short of the CDR3 end, and the missing part is taken from the germline J gene. V usage is TRBV7-2 and J usage is TRBJ1-5; D gene ambiguous. V was cut by 7 bases and J by 4 bases, with 17 bases left in between. CDR1 is SGHTA, CDR2 FQGNSA, per germline. The CDR3 spans 15 residues. The CDR3 bases that were read are TGTGCCAGCAACCCGACGGCAGGCTCAAATCAGCCC. Residues: CASNPTAGSNQP. The complete CDR3 protein is CASNPTAGSNQPQHF.

Regarding this clone: Read sequence stops 3 residues before the CDR3 end, and the germline J gene provides the missing end. The chain carries TRBV20-1 and TRBJ1-1; tentative D call: TRBD1 (6 bases). Germline-derived CDR1 and CDR2 are DFQATT and SNEGSKA (reference sequence). The CDR3 totals 13 residues. V was trimmed by 4 bases and J by 3 bases, leaving 12 bases between them. Incomplete CDR3 DNA: TGCAGTGCTACCACAGGGCGATACACTGAA. Translation gives CSATTGRYTE. The whole CDR3 protein is CSATTGRYTEAFF.

On this clone itself: The read gets to within 3 residues of the CDR3 end, and the germline J gene fills in the rest. V gene TRBV29-1 combines with J gene TRBJ2-1; D ambiguous. Per germline, CDR1 SQVTM and CDR2 ANQGSEA. Trimming removed 1 base from V and 3 bases from J, with 4 bases in between. The CDR3 length is 12 residues. The CDR3 reads CSVEGYYNEQFF. CDR3 DNA (partial): TGCAGCGTTGAAGGTTACTACAATGAG.

With regard to this clone: The read terminates 3 residues ahead of where the CDR3 ends, so the germline J gene completes it. The rearrangement joins TRBV20-1 to TRBJ1-1; D gene ambiguous. This CDR3 is 13 amino acids long. Germline CDR1 reads DFQATT; CDR2 reads SNEGSKA (reference sequence). Between the trimmed V and J ends, which lost 4 bases and 5 bases, there was a span of 14 bases. CDR3 loop: CSAMIQPFTEAFF. The sequenced part of the CDR3 DNA is TGCAGTGCTATGATACAGCCCTTTACTGAA.

Comment on this clone: The read is 3 residues too short to cover the CDR3 end, so that end is filled in from the germline J gene. The gene calls are TRBV7-7 and TRBJ2-1; TRBD2 matches 8 bases. The CDR3 spans 15 residues. Germline CDR1 and CDR2: SSHAT and FNYEAQ (reference sequence). The trim removed 5 bases at V and 2 bases at J, leaving 5 bases unmatched. This CDR3 reads CASSLSGSPYNEQFF. The CDR3 DNA, read in part, is TGTGCCAGCAGCCTAAGCGGGAGTCCCTACAATGAG. Filled out from reference TRBV7-7 and TRBJ2-1, the complete variable domain reads GAGVSQSPRYKVTKRGQDVTLRCDPISSHATLYWYQQALGQGPEFLTYFNYEAQPDKSGLPSDRFSAERPEGSISTLTIQRTEQRDSAMYRCASSLSGSPYNEQFFGPGTRLTVL.

Of note for this clone: The observed sequence ends 3 residues before the CDR3 terminus, with the missing tail filled in from the germline J gene. This sequence joins TRBV29-1 and TRBJ1-5, with TRBD1 matching over 7 bases. V was clipped by 7 bases and J by 2 bases; unmatched bases: 8. The germline V gene has CDR1 SQVTM and CDR2 ANQGSEA. This CDR3 has 14 amino acids. The CDR3 region is CSARQGPGNQPQHF. The sequenced CDR3 bases are TGCAGCGCAAGACAGGGTCCGGGCAATCAGCCC.

With regard to this clone: Read coverage stops 3 residues before the CDR3 terminus; the germline J gene supplies the remainder. The J gene is TRBJ2-5, the V gene TRBV24-1, with 8 bases matching TRBD1. The V gene's germline CDR1 is KGHDR and CDR2 SFDVKD. The V segment lost 2 bases and the J segment 0 bases; nucleotides outside the gene matches: 4. This CDR3 has 16 residues. CDR3 DNA (partial): TGTGCCACCAGTGATTCGGGACAGGAGTACCAAGAGACC. It translates to CATSDSGQEYQET. The CDR3 in its entirety is CATSDSGQEYQETQYF.

About this clone itself: The CDR3 is cut off 3 residues early in the read; its end comes from the germline J gene. The chain combines TRBV19 with TRBJ1-2; 7 bases match TRBD1. The germline gives CDR1 LNHDA, CDR2 SQIVND (reference sequence). This CDR3 is built from 15 residues. CDR3 bases read: TGTGCCAGTAGGGGGACAGACTTGCGGAGTGGCGAC. Protein sequence: CASRGTDLRSGD. The entire CDR3 protein is CASRGTDLRSGDYTF.

In the case of this clone: Read sequence stops 3 residues before the CDR3 end, and the germline J gene provides the missing end. The chain joins TRBV11-1 to TRBJ2-5, with 9 nucleotides matching TRBD1. The ends lost 5 bases at V and 4 bases at J; junction bases unmatched: 8. Per the germline V gene, CDR1 is SGHAT and CDR2 is FQDESV (reference sequence). CDR3 length: 15 amino acids. CDR3 sequence reads: CASSDRDRALETQYF. The sequenced part of the CDR3 DNA is TGTGCCAGCAGCGATCGGGACAGGGCTCTAGAGACC. Complete variable domain (other parts from reference TRBV11-1 and TRBJ2-5): EAEVAQSPRYKITEKSQAVAFWCDPISGHATLYWYRQILGQGPELLVQFQDESVVDDSQLPKDRFSAERLKGVDSTLKIQPAELGDSAMYLCASSDRDRALETQYFGPGTRLLVL.

Of note for this clone: The sequenced fragment ends 3 residues before the CDR3 boundary, so the rest is inferred from the germline J gene. The gene calls are TRBV18 and TRBJ1-2, with a tentative D call TRBD1 (6 bases). The germline V gene encodes CDR1 KGHSH and CDR2 LQKENI. The CDR3 loop spans 14 amino acids. CDR3 region: CASSLLGQRDTYTF. The CDR3 bases that were read are TGTGCCAGCTCCCTACTCGGACAGAGAGATACC.

On this clone: The CDR3 is cut off 3 residues early in the read; its end comes from the germline J gene. V and J are TRBV7-2 and TRBJ1-4, with a tentative D call TRBD1 (5 bases). Germline loops: CDR1 SGHTA, CDR2 FQGNSA. The CDR3 spans 15 residues. The V gene lost 4 bases and the J gene lost 7 bases, with 16 bases spanning the gap. The CDR3 reads CASSSGPRRGEKLFF. The DNA read from the CDR3 is TGTGCCAGCAGCTCCGGGCCTCGTAGGGGTGAAAAA.

A remark on this clone: The CDR3 extends 3 residues past the end of the read, so its final part is completed from the germline J gene. The chain is built from TRBV5-4 and TRBJ2-5, with 7 bases matching TRBD1. The CDR3 is 13 amino acids. Germline V lookup: CDR1 SGHNT, CDR2 YYREEE (reference sequence). V was clipped by 7 bases and J by 4 bases; unmatched bases: 7. The CDR3 loop reads CASRPAGGETQYF. Incomplete CDR3 DNA: TGTGCCAGCCGACCAGCAGGGGGAGAGACC.